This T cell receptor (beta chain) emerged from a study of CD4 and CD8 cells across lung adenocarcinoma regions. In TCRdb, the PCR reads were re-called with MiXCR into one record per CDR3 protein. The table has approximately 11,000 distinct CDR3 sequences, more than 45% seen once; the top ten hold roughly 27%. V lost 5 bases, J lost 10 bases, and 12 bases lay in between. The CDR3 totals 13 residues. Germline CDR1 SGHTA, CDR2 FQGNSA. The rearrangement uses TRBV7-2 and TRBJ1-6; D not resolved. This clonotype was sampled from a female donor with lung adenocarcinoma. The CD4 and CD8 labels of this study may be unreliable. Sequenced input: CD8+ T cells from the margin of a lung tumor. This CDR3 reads CASSTRHSSPLHF. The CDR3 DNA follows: TGTGCCAGCAGCACGAGACATTCCTCACCCCTCCACTTT.